This T cell receptor (beta chain) is from a study of PD-L1 blockade in urothelial cancer. This CDR3 is built from 17 residues. J was trimmed by 0 bases and V by 5 bases; bases with no gene match: 9. Germline V gene lookup returns CDR1 SGHNT and CDR2 YYREEE (reference sequence). The method was immunoSEQ multiplex PCR; TCRdb's version includes in-frame clones alone and lacks a portion of them. The sample holds about 26,000 clones, 65% to 90% seen once. Sequenced material: PBMCs, taken around atezolizumab (anti-PD-L1) treatment. The rearrangement uses TRBV5-4 and TRBJ1-4, with 8 bases identical to TRBD1. The receptor was isolated from a man aged 60 to 75 with urothelial cancer. The DNA for the CDR3 is TGTGCCAGCAGGGCCGACAGGGGCGCCGCAACTAATGAAAAACTGTTTTTT. Encoded protein: CASRADRGAATNEKLFF.